What follows is one T cell receptor (beta chain) and its context. CDR1 SNHLY and CDR2 FYNNEI come from the germline V gene. The CDR3 is 18 amino acids. V was pared by 7 bases and J by 0 bases, with 19 bases between. The data belong to a study of T cells in Graves' hyperthyroidism and ophthalmopathy. Patients with uncontrolled infections, other autoimmune diseases, pregnancy or lactation were excluded. Fresh peripheral blood, around 10 ml of it, supplied the PBMCs. Amplification yielded TCR beta CDR3 regions, with RNA transcripts as the source. The TCR CDR3 was amplified in a first-round RT-PCR using the HTBI primer set. A single record per CDR3 protein comes from TCRdb applying MiXCR to the multiplex PCR reads. This sample yields 250,000 to 300,000 distinct CDR3 sequences, of which 10% to 15% are seen a single time; approximately 7.8% belongs to the top ten.

This chain connects TRBV2 to TRBJ2-6, with D uncertain. This TCR derives from a young woman with Graves' hyperthyroidism that later progressed to Graves' ophthalmopathy. The sequencing input was blood. CDR3 sequence: CASTRTQILLSGANVLTF. The CDR3 region has the DNA TGTGCCAGCACCAGGACCCAAATCCTCCTCTCTGGGGCCAACGTCCTGACTTTC.